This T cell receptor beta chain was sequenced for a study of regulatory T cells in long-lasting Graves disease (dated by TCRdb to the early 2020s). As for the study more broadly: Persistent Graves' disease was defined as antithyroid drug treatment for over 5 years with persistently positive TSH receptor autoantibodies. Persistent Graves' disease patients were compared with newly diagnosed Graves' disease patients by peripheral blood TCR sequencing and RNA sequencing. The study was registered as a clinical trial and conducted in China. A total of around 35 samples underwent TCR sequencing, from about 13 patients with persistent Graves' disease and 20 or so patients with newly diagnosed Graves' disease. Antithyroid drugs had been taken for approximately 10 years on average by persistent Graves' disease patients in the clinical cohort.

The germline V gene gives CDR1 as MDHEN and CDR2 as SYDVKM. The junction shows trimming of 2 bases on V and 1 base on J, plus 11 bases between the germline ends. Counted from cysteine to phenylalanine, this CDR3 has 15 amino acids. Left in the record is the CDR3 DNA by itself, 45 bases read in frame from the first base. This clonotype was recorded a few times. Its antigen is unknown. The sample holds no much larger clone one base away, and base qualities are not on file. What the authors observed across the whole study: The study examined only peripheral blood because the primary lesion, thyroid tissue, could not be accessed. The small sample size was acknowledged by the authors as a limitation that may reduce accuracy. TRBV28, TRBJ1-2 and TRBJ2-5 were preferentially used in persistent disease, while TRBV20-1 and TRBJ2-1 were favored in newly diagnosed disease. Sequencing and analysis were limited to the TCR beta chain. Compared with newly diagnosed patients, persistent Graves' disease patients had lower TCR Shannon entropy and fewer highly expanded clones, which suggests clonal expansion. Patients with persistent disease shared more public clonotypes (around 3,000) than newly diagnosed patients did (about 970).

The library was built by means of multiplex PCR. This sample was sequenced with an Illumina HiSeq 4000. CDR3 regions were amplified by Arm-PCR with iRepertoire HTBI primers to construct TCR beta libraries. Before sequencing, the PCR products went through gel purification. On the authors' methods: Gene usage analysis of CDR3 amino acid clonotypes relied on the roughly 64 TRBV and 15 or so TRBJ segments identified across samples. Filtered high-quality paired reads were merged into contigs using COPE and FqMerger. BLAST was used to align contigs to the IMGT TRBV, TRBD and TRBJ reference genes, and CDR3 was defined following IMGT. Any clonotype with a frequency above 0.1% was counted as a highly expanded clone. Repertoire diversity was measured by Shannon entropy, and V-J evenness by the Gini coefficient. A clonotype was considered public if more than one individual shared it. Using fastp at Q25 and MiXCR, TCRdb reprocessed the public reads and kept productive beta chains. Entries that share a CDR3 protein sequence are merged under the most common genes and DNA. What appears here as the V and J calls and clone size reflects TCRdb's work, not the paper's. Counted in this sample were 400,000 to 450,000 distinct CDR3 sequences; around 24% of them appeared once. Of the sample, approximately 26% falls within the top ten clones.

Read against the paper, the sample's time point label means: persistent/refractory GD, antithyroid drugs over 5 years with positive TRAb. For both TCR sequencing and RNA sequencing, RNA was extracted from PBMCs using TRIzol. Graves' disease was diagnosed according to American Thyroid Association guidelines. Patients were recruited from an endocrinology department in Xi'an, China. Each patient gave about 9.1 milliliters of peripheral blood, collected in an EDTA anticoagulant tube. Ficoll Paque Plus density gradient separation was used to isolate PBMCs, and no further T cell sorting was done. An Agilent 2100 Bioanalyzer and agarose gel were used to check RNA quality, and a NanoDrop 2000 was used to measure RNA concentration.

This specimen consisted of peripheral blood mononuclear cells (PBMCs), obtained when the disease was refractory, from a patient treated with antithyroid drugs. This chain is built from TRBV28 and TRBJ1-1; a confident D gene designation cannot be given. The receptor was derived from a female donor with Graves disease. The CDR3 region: CASSLAVRSNTEAFF. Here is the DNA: TGTGCCAGCAGTTTAGCGGTCAGATCGAACACTGAAGCTTTCTTT.